These 31 T cell receptor beta chains share one sample of origin, sequenced in a study of blood T cell repertoires in COVID-19. Sequencing was performed with immunoSEQ multiplex PCR; in TCRdb, only in-frame clones are kept and a portion is missing. The table lists fewer than 350,000 clones, 75% to 90% of them singletons. The specimen sequenced was PBMCs or T cells enriched from blood (not recorded which). The receptors were sampled from a woman aged 40 to 49 who had recovered from COVID-19.

This chain uses TRBV4-2 with TRBJ1-3; 9 nucleotides line up with TRBD1. The CDR3 loop spans 15 amino acids. In germline, CDR1 is LGHNA, CDR2 YNFKEQ. The V segment lost 4 bases and the J segment 2 bases; nucleotides outside the gene matches: 3. In DNA form, the CDR3 reads TGTGCCAGCAGCCGCGGGACAGGGACTGGAAACACCATATATTTT. It codes for CASSRGTGTGNTIYF.

The rearrangement uses TRBV7-2 and TRBJ2-6; D may be TRBD2 (6 bases). The CDR3 covers 17 residues. V was clipped by 1 base and J by 0 bases, with 10 bases between them. Germline lookup yields CDR1 SGHTA and CDR2 FQGNSA. CDR3: CASSLVGGNSGANVLTF. DNA of the CDR3: TGTGCCAGCAGCTTAGTTGGGGGGAACTCTGGGGCCAACGTCCTGACTTTC.

J is TRBJ1-1 and V is TRBV3-1 (or the pseudogene TRBV3-2); D is possibly TRBD1 (6 bases). The germline V gene encodes CDR1 LGHDT and CDR2 YNNKEL (reference sequence). V was trimmed by 8 bases and J by 0 bases, leaving 7 bases between them. The CDR3 has 12 residues. CDR3 sequence reads: CASGDMNTEAFF. The CDR3 nucleotides are TGTGCCAGCGGGGACATGAACACTGAAGCTTTCTTT.

The chain carries TRBV11-2 and TRBJ2-2; 8 bases match TRBD2. The germline gives CDR1 SGHAT, CDR2 FQNNGV. This CDR3 comprises 19 residues. Trimming removed 2 bases from V and 8 bases from J; junction bases left unmatched: 19. The CDR3 region is CASSLLTALAQRGSGELFF. The CDR3 coding sequence is TGTGCCAGCAGCTTACTTACTGCACTAGCCCAGCGGGGGAGTGGGGAGCTGTTTTTT. Using reference TRBV11-2 and TRBJ2-2 for the parts outside the CDR3, the full variable domain is EAGVAQSPRYKIIEKRQSVAFWCNPISGHATLYWYQQILGQGPKLLIQFQNNGVVDDSQLPKDRFSAERLKGVDSTLKIQPAKLEDSAVYLCASSLLTALAQRGSGELFFGEGSRLTVL.

The chain employs TRBV19 and TRBJ1-2; 9 nucleotides match TRBD1. V dropped 6 bases and J dropped 1; count of bases not matched to a gene: 12. Per germline, CDR1 LNHDA and CDR2 SQIVND (reference sequence). This CDR3 is 17 amino acids long. The CDR3 DNA follows: TGTGCCAGTAGCCGCCTCCCGGGACAGGGAGTTAACTATGGCTACACCTTC. Translated: CASSRLPGQGVNYGYTF.

This chain connects TRBV7-6 to TRBJ1-6; tentatively, D is TRBD1 (5 bases). CDR3 length: 16 amino acids. Trimming pared 5 bases from V and 9 bases from J, leaving 20 bases between. Germline V CDR1 and CDR2: SGHVS, FNYEAQ. The CDR3 region is CASSGTGGDRGSPLHF. CDR3 DNA sequence: TGTGCCAGCAGCGGTACTGGGGGGGATAGGGGTTCACCCCTCCACTTT.

Note on this clone: At one boundary the junction diverges from the germline segment, which might be a read error. The chain recombines TRBV7-7 with TRBJ2-4; D is perhaps TRBD1 (6 bases). This CDR3 has 14 residues. Germline V CDR1 and CDR2: SSHAT, FNYEAQ (reference sequence). This chain's CDR3 is CASSLLRGVNIQYF. CDR3 coding DNA: TGTGCTAGCAGCTTGCTCAGGGGAGTAAACATTCAGTACTTC.

This chain uses TRBV27 with TRBJ1-1; the match to TRBD1 covers 8 bases. The CDR3 has 15 residues. V was clipped by 6 bases and J by 5 bases; unmatched bases: 11. Germline CDR1 is MNHEY and CDR2 is SMNVEV (reference sequence). The CDR3 DNA sequence: TGTGCCAGCAGCCGACTTACAGGGGGTGGTACTGAAGCTTTCTTT. Protein sequence: CASSRLTGGGTEAFF.

In its sample, this clone was seen once. This chain uses TRBV27 with TRBJ2-7, with 7 bases that match TRBD2. This CDR3 is 14 amino acids long. J was trimmed by 2 bases and V by 3 bases; bases with no gene match: 4. From germline, CDR1 is MNHEY and CDR2 SMNVEV (reference sequence). For the CDR3, the DNA is TGTGCCAGCAGTTTTAGGGAGGGCCCCTACGAGCAGTACTTC. Protein: CASSFREGPYEQYF.

The V gene is TRBV5-4, the J gene TRBJ2-5, with 9 bases matching TRBD1. CDR1 and CDR2 (germline): SGHNT, YYREEE (reference sequence). V shed 4 bases and J 5 bases; nucleotides not matched to a gene: 12. CDR3 length equals 16 residues. The DNA for the CDR3 is TGTGCCAGCAGCAAAATAACAGGGGGCGGAGTGGAGACCCAGTACTTC. This gives the protein CASSKITGGGVETQYF. The full variable domain, its missing parts supplied by reference TRBV5-4 and TRBJ2-5, is ETGVTQSPTHLIKTRGQQVTLRCSSQSGHNTVSWYQQALGQGPQFIFQYYREEENGRGNFPPRFSGLQFPNYSSELNVNALELDDSALYLCASSKITGGGVETQYFGPGTRLLVL.

As to this clone: Distinct nucleotide sequences in the sample also encode this CDR3. V usage is TRBV13 and J usage is TRBJ1-5; a possible D gene is TRBD1 (5 bases). This CDR3 spans 14 amino acids. In germline, CDR1 is PRHDT, CDR2 FYEKMQ (reference sequence). V lost 0 bases, J lost 4 bases, and 7 bases lay in between. The CDR3 protein is CASSLGAGNQPQHF. The CDR3 DNA follows: TGTGCCAGCAGCTTAGGGGCAGGGAATCAGCCCCAGCATTTT.

This clone appeared once. The CDR3 DNA sequence: TGTGCCAGCAGCTTCCGGGGACAGGGCAGCACAGATACGCAGTATTTT. Protein sequence: CASSFRGQGSTDTQYF. The rearrangement links TRBV7-9 to TRBJ2-3, with 9 positions matching TRBD1. After removal of 3 bases from V and 0 bases from J, the junction contained 4 bases not matched to a gene. The CDR3 extends over 16 amino acids. Germline CDR1 reads SEHNR; CDR2 reads FQNEAQ (reference sequence).

The gene calls are TRBV9 and TRBJ2-7, with D possibly TRBD2 on 5 matching bases. The CDR3 loop spans 15 amino acids. Per the germline V gene, CDR1 is SGDLS and CDR2 is YYNGEE. The ends were cut back, 0 bases at V and 0 bases at J, with 10 bases in the middle. CDR3 nucleotides: TGTGCCAGCAGCGTAGCTACGGGAAACTCCTACGAGCAGTACTTC. It codes for CASSVATGNSYEQYF.

As concerns this clone: This sample also contains other DNA sequences that code for the same CDR3. This chain uses TRBV18 with TRBJ1-2; the match to TRBD1 covers 8 bases. After removal of 3 bases from V and 4 bases from J, the junction contained 4 bases not matched to a gene. The CDR3 loop spans 14 amino acids. From germline, CDR1 is KGHSH and CDR2 LQKENI. DNA of the CDR3: TGTGCCAGCTCACCCGGGACAGGACCCTATGGCTACACCTTC. Protein sequence: CASSPGTGPYGYTF.

V usage is TRBV19 and J usage is TRBJ2-7, with TRBD1 matching over 7 bases. The CDR3 spans 13 residues. The ends lost 7 bases at V and 1 base at J; junction bases unmatched: 4. Germline V gene data show CDR1 as LNHDA and CDR2 as SQIVND (reference sequence). CDR3 loop: CASTRQGSYEQYF. As DNA, the CDR3 is TGTGCCAGTACGAGACAGGGTTCCTACGAGCAGTACTTC.

The chain employs TRBV4-3 and TRBJ2-7; 13 bases line up with TRBD2. V was pared by 1 base and J by 6 bases, with 6 bases of the junction left unmatched. CDR1 is LGHNA and CDR2 is YSLEER in the germline V gene. CDR3 size: 16 residues. This chain's CDR3 is CASSQGAGLAGIEQYF. CDR3 coding DNA: TGCGCCAGCAGCCAAGGGGCGGGACTAGCGGGAATCGAGCAGTACTTC.

This clone was recorded only once. The chain recombines TRBV7-9 with TRBJ1-5; TRBD1 matches at 9 bases. CDR1 and CDR2 from the germline V gene are SEHNR and FQNEAQ (reference sequence). J lost 5 bases, V lost 7 bases, and 6 bases had no gene match. The CDR3 extends over 14 amino acids. CDR3 coding DNA: TGTGCCAGCATTCCGGGACAGGGATATCAGCCCCAGCATTTT. Its translation: CASIPGQGYQPQHF.

The chain uses TRBV5-1 and TRBJ2-7; 8 bases match TRBD1. The ends lost 5 bases at V and 0 bases at J; junction bases unmatched: 7. CDR1 and CDR2 (germline): SGHRS, YFSETQ. The CDR3 spans 15 residues. This CDR3 is CASRQTGVPSYEQYF. The CDR3 region has the DNA TGCGCCAGCAGACAGACAGGGGTCCCCTCCTACGAGCAGTACTTC. The full variable domain, completed using reference TRBV5-1 and TRBJ2-7, is KAGVTQTPRYLIKTRGQQVTLSCSPISGHRSVSWYQQTPGQGLQFLFEYFSETQRNKGNFPGRFSGRQFSNSRSEMNVSTLELGDSALYLCASRQTGVPSYEQYFGPGTRLTVT.

This chain connects TRBV4-2 to TRBJ2-7; D gene unclear. The CDR3 has 16 residues. The V and J ends lost 4 bases and 4 bases respectively, with 20 bases between them. The germline gives CDR1 LGHNA, CDR2 YNFKEQ. The CDR3 DNA reads as TGTGCCAGCAGCCCTCCCACGCGATTGAGTACGTACGAGCAGTACTTC. Translating gives CASSPPTRLSTYEQYF.

This clone was observed once. The gene calls are TRBV5-1 and TRBJ2-7; 9 nucleotides agree with TRBD1. V dropped 3 bases and J dropped 5; count of bases not matched to a gene: 6. The CDR3 is 14 amino acids. The germline V gene has CDR1 SGHRS and CDR2 YFSETQ. Here the CDR3 DNA reads TGCGCCAGCAGCTGGGGACAGGGTAAAGACGAGCAGTACTTC. Its translation: CASSWGQGKDEQYF.

The DNA for the CDR3 is TGTGCCAGTAGTATAGGAAGGGGCGCCTACGAGCAGTACTTC. It translates to CASSIGRGAYEQYF. The V call is TRBV19, the J call TRBJ2-7, with D perhaps matching TRBD1 (5 bases). Per the germline V gene, CDR1 is LNHDA and CDR2 is SQIVND (reference sequence). The CDR3 extends over 14 amino acids. The germline V and J ends were trimmed by 1 base and 2 bases, with 9 bases remaining between them.

The chain recombines TRBV7-9 with TRBJ2-1; TRBD1 aligns across 10 bases. This CDR3 contains 16 residues. Germline-derived CDR1 and CDR2 are SEHNR and FQNEAQ (reference sequence). Losses at the gene ends were 0 bases for V and 4 bases for J; bases not matched to a gene: 3. Here the CDR3 DNA reads TGTGCCAGCAGCTTAGCGGGACAGGGGTCTTACAATGAGCAGTTCTTC. This sequence encodes CASSLAGQGSYNEQFF.

This chain uses TRBV21-1 with TRBJ2-7; whether TRBD1, the table's D call, matches the DNA was not checked. TRBV21-1 is recorded as a pseudogene. The CDR3 spans 15 residues. The DNA of the CDR3 is TGTGCCAGCAGCAAGAGACAGGGTAGGGGCTACGAGCAGTACTTC. Its protein is CASSKRQGRGYEQYF.

J is TRBJ1-2 and V is TRBV4-2; 8 nucleotides match TRBD1. Germline V CDR1 and CDR2: LGHNA, YNFKEQ. The length of the CDR3 is 16 residues. The trim removed 1 base at V and 3 bases at J, leaving 7 bases unmatched. CDR3 nucleotide sequence: TGTGCCAGCAGCCAAGTCGAGGGACAGGACTACTATGGCTACACCTTC. Amino acid sequence: CASSQVEGQDYYGYTF.

V and J are TRBV5-1 and TRBJ2-3; D might be TRBD2 (5 bases). Germline assignment: CDR1 SGHRS and CDR2 YFSETQ. The CDR3 spans 15 residues. The V and J ends lost 1 base and 5 bases respectively, with 14 bases between them. CDR3: CASSLTVALGDTQYF. The CDR3 DNA sequence: TGCGCCAGCAGCTTGACTGTAGCGTTAGGAGATACGCAGTATTTT.

V gene TRBV14 combines with J gene TRBJ1-2; D not certain. The CDR3 extends over 15 amino acids. V lost 0 bases to trimming and J lost 4 bases, with 12 bases between them. Per the germline V gene, CDR1 is SGHDN and CDR2 is FVKESK. DNA for the CDR3: TGTGCCAGCAGCCAAGATCAAGGAGGGCTCTATGGCTACACCTTC. Translating gives CASSQDQGGLYGYTF.

CDR3 in amino acids: CASSSGTSLMDEQFF. CDR3 coding DNA: TGTGCCAGCAGCTCCGGGACTAGCCTAATGGATGAGCAGTTCTTC. The chain is built from TRBV7-9 and TRBJ2-1; 9 nucleotides match TRBD2. Germline V gives CDR1 SEHNR, CDR2 FQNEAQ (reference sequence). The CDR3 runs to 15 residues. The J segment lost 8 bases and the V segment lost 4 bases, leaving 9 bases of the junction unmatched.

The CDR3 loop is CASRGPGEAREQYF. CDR3 coding DNA: TGTGCCAGCCGGGGACCGGGAGAGGCACGGGAGCAGTACTTC. The gene calls are TRBV4-2 and TRBJ2-7, with D tentatively TRBD2 (6 bases). V shed 8 bases and J shed 7 bases, with 21 bases lying between them. CDR1 is LGHNA, CDR2 YNFKEQ, per germline. The CDR3 has 14 residues.

CDR3 sequence: CASSRPTGSPGNTIYF. DNA for the CDR3: TGTGCCAGCAGTCGACCGACAGGGTCCCCTGGAAACACCATATATTTT. The chain carries TRBV6-2 or TRBV6-3 and TRBJ1-3, with 7 bases identical to TRBD1. The CDR3 runs 16 residues. The germline V gene has CDR1 MNHEY and CDR2 SVGEGT. J lost 2 bases, V lost 5 bases, and 9 bases had no gene match.

The rearrangement uses TRBV21-1 and TRBJ1-6. TRBV21-1 is a known pseudogene. This CDR3 has 19 amino acids. The CDR3 sequence is CASSKRPARISSYNSPLHF. For the CDR3, the DNA is TGTGCCAGCAGCAAACGCCCGGCGAGGATAAGCTCCTATAATTCACCCCTCCACTTT.

As to this clone: This sample also contains other DNA sequences that code for the same CDR3. This chain links TRBV28 with TRBJ1-2, with D possibly TRBD1 on 5 matching bases. The CDR3 consists of 12 residues. Between the trimmed V and J ends, which lost 3 bases and 4 bases, there was a span of 6 bases. CDR1 MDHEN and CDR2 SYDVKM come from the germline V gene. CDR3 protein: CASSLGGYGYTF. The CDR3 bases are TGTGCCAGCAGTTTGGGGGGCTATGGCTACACCTTC.